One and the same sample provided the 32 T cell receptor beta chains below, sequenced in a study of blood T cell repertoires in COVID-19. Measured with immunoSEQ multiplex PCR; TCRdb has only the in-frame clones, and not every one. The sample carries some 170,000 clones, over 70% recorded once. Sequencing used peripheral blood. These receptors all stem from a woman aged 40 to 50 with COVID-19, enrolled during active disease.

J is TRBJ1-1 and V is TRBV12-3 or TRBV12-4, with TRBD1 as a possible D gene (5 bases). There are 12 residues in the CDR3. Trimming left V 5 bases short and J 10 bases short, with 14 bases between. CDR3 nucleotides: TGTGCCAGCAGTCCCTCAGGGAAGCTAGCTTTCTTT. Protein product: CASSPSGKLAFF.

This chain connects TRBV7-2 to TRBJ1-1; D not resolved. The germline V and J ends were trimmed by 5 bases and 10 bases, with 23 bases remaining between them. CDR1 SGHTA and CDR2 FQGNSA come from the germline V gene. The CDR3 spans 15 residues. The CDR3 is CASSPERGARSGAFF. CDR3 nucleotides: TGTGCCAGCAGCCCTGAGCGGGGAGCCCGGAGCGGAGCTTTCTTT.

DNA of the CDR3: TGTGCCAGCGGCCCGGGGGGTTCTCTTTATAATTCACCCCTCCACTTT. Protein sequence: CASGPGGSLYNSPLHF. This chain connects TRBV7-9 to TRBJ1-6; D may be TRBD1 (5 bases). Germline-derived CDR1 and CDR2 are SEHNR and FQNEAQ (reference sequence). The ends were cut back, 8 bases at V and 4 bases at J, with 18 bases in the middle. The CDR3 consists of 16 residues.

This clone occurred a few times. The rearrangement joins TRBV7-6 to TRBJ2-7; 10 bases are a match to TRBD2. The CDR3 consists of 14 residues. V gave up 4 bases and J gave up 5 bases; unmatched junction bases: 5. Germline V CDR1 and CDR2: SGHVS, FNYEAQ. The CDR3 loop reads CASSSSGGADEQYF. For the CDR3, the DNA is TGTGCCAGCAGCTCGAGCGGGGGGGCCGACGAGCAGTACTTC.

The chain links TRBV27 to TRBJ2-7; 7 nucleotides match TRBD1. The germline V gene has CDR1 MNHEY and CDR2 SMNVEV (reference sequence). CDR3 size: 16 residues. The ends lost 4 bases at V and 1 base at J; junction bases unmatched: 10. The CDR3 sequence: CASSSSAGDRSYEQYF. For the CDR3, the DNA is TGTGCCAGCAGTTCCTCGGCCGGGGACAGATCCTACGAGCAGTACTTC.

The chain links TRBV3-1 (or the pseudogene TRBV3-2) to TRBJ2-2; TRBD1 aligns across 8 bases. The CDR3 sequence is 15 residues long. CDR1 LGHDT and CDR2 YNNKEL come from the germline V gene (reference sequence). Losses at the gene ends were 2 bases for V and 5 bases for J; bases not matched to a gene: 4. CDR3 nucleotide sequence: TGTGCCAGCAGCCAACAGGGGGCATTAACCGGGGAGCTGTTTTTT. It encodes CASSQQGALTGELFF.

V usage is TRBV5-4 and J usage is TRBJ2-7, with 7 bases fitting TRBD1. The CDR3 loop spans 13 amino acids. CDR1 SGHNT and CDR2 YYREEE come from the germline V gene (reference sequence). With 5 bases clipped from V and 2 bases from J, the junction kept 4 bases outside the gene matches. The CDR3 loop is CASSPGQTYEQYF. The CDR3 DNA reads TGTGCCAGCAGTCCGGGACAGACCTACGAGCAGTACTTC.

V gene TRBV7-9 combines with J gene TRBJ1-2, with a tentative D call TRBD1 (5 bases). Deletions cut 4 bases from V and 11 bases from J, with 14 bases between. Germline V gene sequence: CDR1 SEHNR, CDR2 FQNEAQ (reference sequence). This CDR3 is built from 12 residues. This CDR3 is CASSSGTFGYTF. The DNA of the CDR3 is TGTGCCAGCAGCTCAGGGACTTTTGGATACACCTTC.

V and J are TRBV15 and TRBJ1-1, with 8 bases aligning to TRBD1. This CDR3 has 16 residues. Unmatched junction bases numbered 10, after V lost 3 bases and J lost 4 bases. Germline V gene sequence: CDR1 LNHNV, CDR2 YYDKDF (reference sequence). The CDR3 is CATSRWSGGSGTEAFF. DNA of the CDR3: TGTGCCACCAGCAGGTGGTCAGGGGGCAGTGGCACTGAAGCTTTCTTT.

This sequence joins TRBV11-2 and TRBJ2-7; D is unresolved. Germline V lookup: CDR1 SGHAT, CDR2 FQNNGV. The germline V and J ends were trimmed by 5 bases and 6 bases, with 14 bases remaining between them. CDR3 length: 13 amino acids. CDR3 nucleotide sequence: TGTGCCAGCAGCGATCAACGACTCTCCGAGCAGTACTTC. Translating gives CASSDQRLSEQYF.

CDR3 DNA sequence: TGTGCCAGCAGCCCGCCGGGACAGGGATTTCTGGAGCAGTACTTC. Amino acids: CASSPPGQGFLEQYF. V usage is TRBV7-9 and J usage is TRBJ2-7; 9 bases are a match to TRBD1. The germline gives CDR1 SEHNR, CDR2 FQNEAQ (reference sequence). CDR3 length: 15 amino acids. V trimming: 5 bases; J trimming: 7 bases; junction bases outside the gene matches: 12.

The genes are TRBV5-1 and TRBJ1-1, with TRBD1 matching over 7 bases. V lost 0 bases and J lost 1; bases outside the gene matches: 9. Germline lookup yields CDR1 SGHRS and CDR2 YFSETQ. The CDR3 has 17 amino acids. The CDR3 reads CASSLAGGSGANTEAFF. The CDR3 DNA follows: TGCGCCAGCAGCTTGGCAGGGGGGTCTGGGGCGAACACTGAAGCTTTCTTT.

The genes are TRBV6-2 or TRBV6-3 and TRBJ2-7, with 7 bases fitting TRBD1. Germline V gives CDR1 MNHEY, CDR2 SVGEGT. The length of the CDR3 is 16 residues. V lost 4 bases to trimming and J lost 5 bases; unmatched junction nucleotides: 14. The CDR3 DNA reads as TGTGCCAGCAGTTCCGTTAAAAACAGGGGAGAGGACGAGCAGTACTTC. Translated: CASSSVKNRGEDEQYF.

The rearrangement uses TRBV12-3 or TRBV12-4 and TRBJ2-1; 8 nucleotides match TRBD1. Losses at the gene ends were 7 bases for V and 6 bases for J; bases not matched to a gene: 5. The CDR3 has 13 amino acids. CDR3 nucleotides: TGTGCCAGCACCTGGACAGGGACCAATGAGCAGTTCTTC. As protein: CASTWTGTNEQFF.

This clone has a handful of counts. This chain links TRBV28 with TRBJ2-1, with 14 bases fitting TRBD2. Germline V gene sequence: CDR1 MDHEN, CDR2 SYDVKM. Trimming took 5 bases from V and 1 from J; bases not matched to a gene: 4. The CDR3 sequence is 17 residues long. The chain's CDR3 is CASSRRTSGRSYNEQFF. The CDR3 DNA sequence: TGTGCCAGCAGTCGTAGGACTAGCGGGAGGTCCTACAATGAGCAGTTCTTC.

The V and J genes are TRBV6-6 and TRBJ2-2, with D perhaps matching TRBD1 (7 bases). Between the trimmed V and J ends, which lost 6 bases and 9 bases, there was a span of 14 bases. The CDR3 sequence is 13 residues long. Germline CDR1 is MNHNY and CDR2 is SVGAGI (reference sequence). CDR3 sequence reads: CASRSGGGRELFF. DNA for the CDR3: TGTGCCAGCAGATCAGGGGGAGGCCGGGAGCTGTTTTTT.

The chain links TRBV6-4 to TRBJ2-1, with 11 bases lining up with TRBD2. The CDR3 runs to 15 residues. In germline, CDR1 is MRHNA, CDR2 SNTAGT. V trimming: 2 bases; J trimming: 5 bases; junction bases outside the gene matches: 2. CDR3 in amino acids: CASSDETSGDNEQFF. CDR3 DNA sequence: TGTGCCAGCAGTGACGAGACTAGCGGGGACAATGAGCAGTTCTTC.

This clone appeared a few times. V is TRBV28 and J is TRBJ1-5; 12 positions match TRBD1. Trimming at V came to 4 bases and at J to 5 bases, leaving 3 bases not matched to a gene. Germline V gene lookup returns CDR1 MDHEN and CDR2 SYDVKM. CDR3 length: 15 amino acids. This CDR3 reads CASSWGQGAYQPQHF. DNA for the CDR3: TGTGCCAGCAGTTGGGGACAGGGGGCGTATCAGCCCCAGCATTTT.

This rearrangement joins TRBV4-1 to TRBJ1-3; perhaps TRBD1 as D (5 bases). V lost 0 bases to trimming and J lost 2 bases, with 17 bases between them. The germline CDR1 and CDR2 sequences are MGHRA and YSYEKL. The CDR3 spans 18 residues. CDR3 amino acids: CASSQEFREGRTGNTIYF. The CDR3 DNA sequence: TGCGCCAGCAGCCAAGAATTCCGGGAGGGGAGAACTGGAAACACCATATATTTT.

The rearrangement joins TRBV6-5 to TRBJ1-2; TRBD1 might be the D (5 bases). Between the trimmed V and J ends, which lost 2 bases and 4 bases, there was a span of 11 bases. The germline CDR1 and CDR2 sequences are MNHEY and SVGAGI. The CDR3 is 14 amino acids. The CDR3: CASSYGGSLYGYTF. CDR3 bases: TGTGCCAGCAGTTACGGGGGGTCTCTCTATGGCTACACCTTC.

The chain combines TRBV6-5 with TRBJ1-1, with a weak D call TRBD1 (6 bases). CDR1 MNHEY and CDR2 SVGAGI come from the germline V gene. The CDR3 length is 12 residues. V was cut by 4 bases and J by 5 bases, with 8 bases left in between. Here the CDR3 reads CASSFTGTEAFF. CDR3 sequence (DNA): TGTGCCAGCAGTTTTACAGGGACTGAAGCTTTCTTT.

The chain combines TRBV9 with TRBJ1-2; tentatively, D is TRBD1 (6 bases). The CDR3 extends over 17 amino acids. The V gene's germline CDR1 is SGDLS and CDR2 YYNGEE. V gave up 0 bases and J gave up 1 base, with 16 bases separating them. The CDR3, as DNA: TGTGCCAGCAGCGTAGGCCAGAGGGGACACTTTAACTATGGCTACACCTTC. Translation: CASSVGQRGHFNYGYTF.

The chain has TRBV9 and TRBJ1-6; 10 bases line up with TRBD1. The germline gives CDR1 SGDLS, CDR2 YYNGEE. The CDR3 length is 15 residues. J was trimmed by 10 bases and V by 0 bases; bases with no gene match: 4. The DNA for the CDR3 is TGTGCCAGCAGCGTAGAACCGGGACAGGGGTCACCCCTCCACTTT. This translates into CASSVEPGQGSPLHF.

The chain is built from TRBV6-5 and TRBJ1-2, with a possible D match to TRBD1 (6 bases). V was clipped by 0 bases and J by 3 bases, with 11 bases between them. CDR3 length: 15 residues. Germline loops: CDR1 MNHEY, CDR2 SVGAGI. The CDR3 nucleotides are TGTGCCAGCAGTTACTCGGACAGATTAGACTATGGCTACACCTTC. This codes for CASSYSDRLDYGYTF.

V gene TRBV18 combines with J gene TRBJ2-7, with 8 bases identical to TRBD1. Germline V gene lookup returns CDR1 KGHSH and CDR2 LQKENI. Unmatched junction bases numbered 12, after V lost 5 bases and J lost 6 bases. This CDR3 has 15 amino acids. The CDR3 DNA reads TGTGCCAGCTCATCCAGGGGACAGGTAAACTCCGAGCAGTACTTC. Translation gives CASSSRGQVNSEQYF.

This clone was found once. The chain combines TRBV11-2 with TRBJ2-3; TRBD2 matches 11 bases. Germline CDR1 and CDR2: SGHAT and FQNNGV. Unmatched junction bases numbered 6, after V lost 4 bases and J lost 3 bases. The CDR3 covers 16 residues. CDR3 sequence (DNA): TGTGCCAGCAGCTGGGGACTAGCGGTCAAGACAGATACGCAGTATTTT. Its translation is CASSWGLAVKTDTQYF.

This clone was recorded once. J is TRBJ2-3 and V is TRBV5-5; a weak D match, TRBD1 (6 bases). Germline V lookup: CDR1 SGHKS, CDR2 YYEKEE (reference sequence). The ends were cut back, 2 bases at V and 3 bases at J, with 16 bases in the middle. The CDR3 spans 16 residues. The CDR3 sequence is CASSFGPGDGTDTQYF. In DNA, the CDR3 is TGTGCCAGCAGCTTTGGGCCAGGGGATGGAACAGATACGCAGTATTTT.

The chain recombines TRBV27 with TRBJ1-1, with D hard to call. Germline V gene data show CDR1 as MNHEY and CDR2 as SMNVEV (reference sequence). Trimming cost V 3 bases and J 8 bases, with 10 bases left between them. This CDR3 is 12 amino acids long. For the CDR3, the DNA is TGTGCCAGCAGTTTTTTATCCGGGGAAGCTTTCTTT. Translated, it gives CASSFLSGEAFF.

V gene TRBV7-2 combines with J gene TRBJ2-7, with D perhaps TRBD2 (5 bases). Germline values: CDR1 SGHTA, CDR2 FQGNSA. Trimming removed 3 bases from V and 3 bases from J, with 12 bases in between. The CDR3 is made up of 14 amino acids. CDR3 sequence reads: CASSLATTGYEQYF. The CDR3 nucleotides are TGTGCCAGCAGCTTGGCGACTACCGGCTACGAGCAGTACTTC.

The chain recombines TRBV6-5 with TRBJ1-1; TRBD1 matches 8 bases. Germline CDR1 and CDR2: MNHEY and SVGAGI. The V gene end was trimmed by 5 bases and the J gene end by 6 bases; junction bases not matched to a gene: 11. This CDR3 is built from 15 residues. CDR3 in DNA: TGTGCCAGCAGTCGCACCGGGACAGGTGGCTCTGAAGCTTTCTTT. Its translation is CASSRTGTGGSEAFF.

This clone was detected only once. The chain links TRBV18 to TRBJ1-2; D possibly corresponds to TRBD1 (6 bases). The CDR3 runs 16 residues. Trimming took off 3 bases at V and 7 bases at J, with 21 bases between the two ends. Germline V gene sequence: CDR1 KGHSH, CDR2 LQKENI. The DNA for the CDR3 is TGTGCCAGCTCACCGGCAAGACAGGTCGTAATGGGTGGCTACACCTTC. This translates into CASSPARQVVMGGYTF.

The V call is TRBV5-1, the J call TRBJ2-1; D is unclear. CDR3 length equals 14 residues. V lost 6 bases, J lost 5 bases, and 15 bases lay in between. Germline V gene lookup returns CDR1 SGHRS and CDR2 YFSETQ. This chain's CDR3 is CASIPSENHNEQFF. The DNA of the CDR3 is TGCGCCAGCATCCCGTCCGAGAATCACAATGAGCAGTTCTTC. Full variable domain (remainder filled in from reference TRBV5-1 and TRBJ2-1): KAGVTQTPRYLIKTRGQQVTLSCSPISGHRSVSWYQQTPGQGLQFLFEYFSETQRNKGNFPGRFSGRQFSNSRSEMNVSTLELGDSALYLCASIPSENHNEQFFGPGTRLTVL.